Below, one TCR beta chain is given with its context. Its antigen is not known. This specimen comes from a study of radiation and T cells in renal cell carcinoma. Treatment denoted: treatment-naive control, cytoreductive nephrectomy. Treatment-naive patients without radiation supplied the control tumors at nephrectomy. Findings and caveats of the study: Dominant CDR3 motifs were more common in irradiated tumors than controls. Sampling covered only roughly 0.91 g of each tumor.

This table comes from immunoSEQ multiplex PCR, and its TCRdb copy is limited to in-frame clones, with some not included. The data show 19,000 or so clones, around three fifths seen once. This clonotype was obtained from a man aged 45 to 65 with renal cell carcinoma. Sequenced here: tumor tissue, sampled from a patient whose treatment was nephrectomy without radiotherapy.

CDR3 loop: CASSPELTGPLSEQYF. The CDR3, as DNA: TGTGCCAGCAGCCCCGAGTTGACCGGTCCGCTTTCCGAGCAGTACTTC. The chain links TRBV7-2 to TRBJ2-7; no clear D. V lost 5 bases to trimming and J lost 6 bases, with 23 bases between them. The CDR3 totals 16 residues. In germline, CDR1 is SGHTA, CDR2 FQGNSA.